This is a list of T cell receptor beta chains from one sample in a study of shared clonotypes between healthy human individuals. Clones were sequenced by immunoSEQ multiplex PCR, and TCRdb holds only the in-frame ones, with some missing. The sample lists hundreds of thousands of clones, about 74% occurring once. Sequencing input: memory CD4+ T cells sorted from blood. These receptors came from a woman in her 30s in good health. The CDR3 runs from the conserved cysteine through the conserved F or W. A D gene is named only where the DNA matches it firmly. Clone size is given for some rows only: seen once, a few or many times, or a class if the clone is expanded.

size | D | J | V | DNA | CDR3
- | TRBD1 | TRBJ1-4 | TRBV30 | TGTGCCTGGATGACAGGGTCTAATGAAAAACTGTTTTTT | CAWMTGSNEKLFF
once | TRBD1 | TRBJ2-5 | TRBV7-8 | TGTGCCAGCAGCTCAGACAGGGTCACGCTCCAAGAGACCCAGTACTTC | CASSSDRVTLQETQYF
- | - | TRBJ1-2 | TRBV5-1 | TGCGCCAGCAGCTTAGACACCATTGGGGGTTATGGCTACACCTTC | CASSLDTIGGYGYTF
- | - | TRBJ2-1 | TRBV21-1 | TGTGCCAGCCGCCTAGAGGGTGGTGTGAATGAGCAGTTCTTC | CASRLEGGVNEQFF
- | TRBD1 | TRBJ1-1 | TRBV9 | TGTGCCAGCAGCGTAGCTCGCGACAGGGACACTGAAGCTTTCTTT | CASSVARDRDTEAFF
- | TRBD1 | TRBJ1-3 | TRBV2 | TGTGCCGGACAGGGACAAATTGGAAACACCATATATTTT | CAGQGQIGNTIYF
- | TRBD1 | TRBJ2-1 | TRBV19 | TGTGCCAGTCGAACCGGGACAGGGTTGTTTGAGCAGTTCTTC | CASRTGTGLFEQFF
- | - | TRBJ2-2 | TRBV6-5 | TGTGCCAGCAGTAGTGACACCGCGAACACCGGGGAGCTGTTTTTT | CASSSDTANTGELFF
- | - | TRBJ2-6 | TRBV6-1 | TGTGCCATTAGGGGTTCCGGGGCCAACGTCCTGACTTTC | CAIRGSGANVLTF
- | - | TRBJ2-2 | TRBV5-1 | TGCGCCAGCAGCTTGGCCCGGGGCGCCGGGGAGCTGTTTTTT | CASSLARGAGELFF
few | - | TRBJ1-5 | TRBV12-2 | TGTGCAAGTCCCGATACGGGACACTCACCGGGGAAGCCCCAGCATTTT | CASPDTGHSPGKPQHF
- | - | TRBJ1-3 | TRBV11-2 | TGTGCCAGCAGCCCGGAAGCAGTCGGTGGAAACACCATATATTTT | CASSPEAVGGNTIYF
- | - | TRBJ2-3 | TRBV6-5 | TGTGCCAGCAGTTACTTGGACGGAGCGAGCACAGATACGCAGTATTTT | CASSYLDGASTDTQYF
- | - | TRBJ2-3 | TRBV13 | TGTGCCAGCAACAGGGGGCGGGTAGCGGGATACACAGATACGCAGTATTTT | CASNRGRVAGYTDTQYF
few | - | TRBJ1-3 | TRBV29-1 | TGCAGCGTTGACCGACAGTTAGCTGGAAACACCATATATTTT | CSVDRQLAGNTIYF
- | TRBD1 | TRBJ2-1 | TRBV11-2 | TGTGCCAGCACGGACAGGAGCTCCTACAATGAGCAGTTCTTC | CASTDRSSYNEQFF
- | - | TRBJ2-1 | TRBV15 | TGTGCCACCAGCAGACAGGGCCAATACAATGAGCAGTTCTTC | CATSRQGQYNEQFF
few | - | TRBJ2-6 | TRBV2 | TGTGCCAGCACCCCACTCGTTTCTGGGGCCAACGTCCTGACTTTC | CASTPLVSGANVLTF
- | - | TRBJ2-5 | TRBV10-1 | TGCGCCAGCAGTGAGTCTGGCTACCTCGGGGAGACCCAGTACTTC | CASSESGYLGETQYF
- | - | TRBJ1-1 | TRBV19 | TGTGCCAGTAGTTTTAAGGGACTGACTGAAGCTTTCTTT | CASSFKGLTEAFF
- | TRBD1 | TRBJ1-2 | TRBV4-2 | TGTGCCAGCAGCCAACCGACAGGGACCTACTATGGCTACACCTTC | CASSQPTGTYYGYTF
- | - | TRBJ1-4 | TRBV10-2 | TGCGCCAGCAGTGCAAGGGACACTAATGAAAAACTGTTTTTT | CASSARDTNEKLFF
few | - | TRBJ1-4 | TRBV11-2 | TGTGCCAGCAGCTTAGTGGGATATAATGAAAAACTGTTTTTT | CASSLVGYNEKLFF
- | - | TRBJ1-3 | TRBV9 | TGTGCCAGCAGCGTAGACGCTGGCAGGACCTCTGGAAACACCATATATTTT | CASSVDAGRTSGNTIYF
- | - | TRBJ1-4 | TRBV7-6 | TGTGCCAGCAGCACAGGGTGGGGAGGTGAAAAACTGTTTTTT | CASSTGWGGEKLFF
few | - | TRBJ2-3 | TRBV27 | TGTGCCAGTGGTTGGGGACCCGGGGATACGCAGTATTTT | CASGWGPGDTQYF
- | TRBD1 | TRBJ1-1 | TRBV14 | TGTGCCAGCAGCCAAGATTTGGGACAGGGGGCTCGGACTGAAGCTTTCTTT | CASSQDLGQGARTEAFF
- | - | TRBJ1-1 | TRBV25-1 | TGTGCCAGCTTACCGGGGGGATTCACTGAAGCTTTCTTT | CASLPGGFTEAFF
- | - | TRBJ2-1 | TRBV18 | TGTGCCAGCTCACTGATCTACAATGAGCAGTTCTTC | CASSLIYNEQFF
- | TRBD2 | TRBJ2-1 | TRBV19 | TGTGCCAGTAGTACGGGACTAGCGGGAAAGGGTGAGCAGTTCTTC | CASSTGLAGKGEQFF
- | - | TRBJ2-1 | TRBV5-4 | TGTGCCAGCAGCTTGGGGGGCGGAAAATTCTACAATGAGCAGTTCTTC | CASSLGGGKFYNEQFF
few | TRBD1 | TRBJ1-1 | TRBV10-1 | TGCGCCAGCTCCCCGGGACAGGGAACGGACACTGAAGCTTTCTTT | CASSPGQGTDTEAFF
- | TRBD1 | TRBJ2-6 | TRBV5-1 | TGCGCCAGCAGCTCGATGGGACAGGACTCTGGGGCCAACGTCCTGACTTTC | CASSSMGQDSGANVLTF
- | TRBD1 | TRBJ2-7 | TRBV10-3 | TGTGCCATCAGTGAGACGTCTGGACAGGGACGCGAGCAGTACTTC | CAISETSGQGREQYF
- | - | TRBJ1-2 | TRBV28 | TGTGCCAGCAGTGCCCCAGAGATTAACTATGGCTACACCTTC | CASSAPEINYGYTF
- | - | TRBJ1-1 | TRBV6-4 | TGTGCCAGCAGCCTCCGACTGAACACTGAAGCTTTCTTT | CASSLRLNTEAFF
- | TRBD1 | TRBJ2-2 | TRBV18 | TGTGCCAGCTCACCAGAGGCTAGACAGGGACCGAACACCGGGGAGCTGTTTTTT | CASSPEARQGPNTGELFF
- | TRBD1 | TRBJ2-5 | TRBV2 | TGTGCCAGCAGCGGGACAGGGACTCGGCAAGAGACCCAGTACTTC | CASSGTGTRQETQYF
- | TRBD1 | TRBJ1-1 | TRBV5-4 | TGTGCCAGCAGAACGGACAGGGACACTAGGACTGAAGCTTTCTTT | CASRTDRDTRTEAFF
- | - | TRBJ1-1 | TRBV5-1 | TGCGCCAGCAGCTTGATTATTGGAAGCGGGGGCACTGAAGCTTTCTTT | CASSLIIGSGGTEAFF
- | - | TRBJ2-7 | TRBV2 | TGTGCCAGTCGCTCCGGGGGCAGCTTTGGTGAGCAGTACTTC | CASRSGGSFGEQYF